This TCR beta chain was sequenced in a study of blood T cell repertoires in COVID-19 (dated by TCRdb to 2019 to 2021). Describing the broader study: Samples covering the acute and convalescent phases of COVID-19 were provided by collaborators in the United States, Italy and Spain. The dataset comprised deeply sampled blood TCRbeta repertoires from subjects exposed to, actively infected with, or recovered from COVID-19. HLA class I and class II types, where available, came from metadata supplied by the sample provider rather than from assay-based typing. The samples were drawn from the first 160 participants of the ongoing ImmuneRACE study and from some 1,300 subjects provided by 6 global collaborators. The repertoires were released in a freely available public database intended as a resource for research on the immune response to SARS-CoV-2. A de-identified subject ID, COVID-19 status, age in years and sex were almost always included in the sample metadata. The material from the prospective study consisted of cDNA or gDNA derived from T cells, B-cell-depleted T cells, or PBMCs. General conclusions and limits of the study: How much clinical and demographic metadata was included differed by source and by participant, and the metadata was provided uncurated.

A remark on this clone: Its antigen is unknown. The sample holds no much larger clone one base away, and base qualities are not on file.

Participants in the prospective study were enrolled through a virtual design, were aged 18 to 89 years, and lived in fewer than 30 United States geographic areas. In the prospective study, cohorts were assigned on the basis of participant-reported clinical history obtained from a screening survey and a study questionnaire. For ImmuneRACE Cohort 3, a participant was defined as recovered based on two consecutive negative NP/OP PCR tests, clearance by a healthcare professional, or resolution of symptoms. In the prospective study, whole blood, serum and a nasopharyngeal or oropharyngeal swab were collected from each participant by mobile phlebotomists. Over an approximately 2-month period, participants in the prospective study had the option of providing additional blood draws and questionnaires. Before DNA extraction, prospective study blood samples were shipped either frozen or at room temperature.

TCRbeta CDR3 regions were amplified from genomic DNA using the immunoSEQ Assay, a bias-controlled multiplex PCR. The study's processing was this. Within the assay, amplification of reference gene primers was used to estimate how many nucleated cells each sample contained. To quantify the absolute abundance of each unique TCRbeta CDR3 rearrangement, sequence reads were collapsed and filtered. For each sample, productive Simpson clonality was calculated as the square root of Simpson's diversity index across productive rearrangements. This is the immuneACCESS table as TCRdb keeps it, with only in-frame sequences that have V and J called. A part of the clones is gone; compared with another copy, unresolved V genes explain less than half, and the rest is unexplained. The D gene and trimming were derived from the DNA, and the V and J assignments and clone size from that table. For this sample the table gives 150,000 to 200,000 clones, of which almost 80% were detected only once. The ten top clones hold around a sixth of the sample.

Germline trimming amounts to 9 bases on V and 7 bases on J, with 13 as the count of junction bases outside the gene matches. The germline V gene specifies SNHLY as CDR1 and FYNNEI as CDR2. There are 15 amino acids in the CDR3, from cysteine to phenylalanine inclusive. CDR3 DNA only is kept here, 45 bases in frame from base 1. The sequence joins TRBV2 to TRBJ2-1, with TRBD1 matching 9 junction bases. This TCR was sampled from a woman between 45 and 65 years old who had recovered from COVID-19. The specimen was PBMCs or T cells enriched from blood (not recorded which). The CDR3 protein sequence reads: CASNYPGQGVNEQFF. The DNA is TGTGCCAGTAATTATCCGGGACAGGGCGTAAATGAGCAGTTCTTC.